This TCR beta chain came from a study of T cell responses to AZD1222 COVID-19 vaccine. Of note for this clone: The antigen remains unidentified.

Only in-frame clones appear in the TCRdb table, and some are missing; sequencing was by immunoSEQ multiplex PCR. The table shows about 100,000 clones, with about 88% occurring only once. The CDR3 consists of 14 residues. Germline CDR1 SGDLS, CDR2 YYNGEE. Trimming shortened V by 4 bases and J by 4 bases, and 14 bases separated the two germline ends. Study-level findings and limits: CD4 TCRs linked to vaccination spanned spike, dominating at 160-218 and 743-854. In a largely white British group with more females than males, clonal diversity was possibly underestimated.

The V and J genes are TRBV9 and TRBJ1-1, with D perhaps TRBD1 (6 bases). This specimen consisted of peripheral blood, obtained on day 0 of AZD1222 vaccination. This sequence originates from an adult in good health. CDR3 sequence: CASSPVGGGTEAFF. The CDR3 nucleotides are TGTGCCAGCAGCCCCGTGGGGGGCGGCACTGAAGCTTTCTTT. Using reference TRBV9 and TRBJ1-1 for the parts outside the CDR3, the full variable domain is DSGVTQTPKHLITATGQRVTLRCSPRSGDLSVYWYQQSLDQGLQFLIQYYNGEERAKGNILERFSAQQFPDLHSELNLSSLELGDSALYFCASSPVGGGTEAFFGQGTRLTVV.